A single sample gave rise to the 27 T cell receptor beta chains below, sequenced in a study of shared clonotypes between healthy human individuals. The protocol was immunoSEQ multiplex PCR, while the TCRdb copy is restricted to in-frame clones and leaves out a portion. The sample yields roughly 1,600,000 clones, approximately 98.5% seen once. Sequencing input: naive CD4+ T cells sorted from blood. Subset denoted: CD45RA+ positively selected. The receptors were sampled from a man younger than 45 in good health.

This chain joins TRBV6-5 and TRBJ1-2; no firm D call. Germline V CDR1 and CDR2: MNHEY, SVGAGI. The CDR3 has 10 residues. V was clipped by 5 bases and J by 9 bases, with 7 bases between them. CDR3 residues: CASSALCYTF. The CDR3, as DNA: TGTGCCAGCAGTGCCCTATGCTACACCTTC.

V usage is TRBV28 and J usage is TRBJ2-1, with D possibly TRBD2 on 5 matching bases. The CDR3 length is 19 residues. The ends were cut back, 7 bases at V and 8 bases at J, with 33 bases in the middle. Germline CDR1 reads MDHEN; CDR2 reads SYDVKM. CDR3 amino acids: CASNPLLGLSTTRPHEQFF. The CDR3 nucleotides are TGTGCCAGCAATCCCCTTCTAGGACTTTCCACAACCCGCCCCCATGAGCAGTTCTTC. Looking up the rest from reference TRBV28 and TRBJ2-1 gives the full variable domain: DVKVTQSSRYLVKRTGEKVFLECVQDMDHENMFWYRQDPGLGLRLIYFSYDVKMKEKGDIPEGYSVSREKKERFSLILESASTNQTSMYLCASNPLLGLSTTRPHEQFFGPGTRLTVL.

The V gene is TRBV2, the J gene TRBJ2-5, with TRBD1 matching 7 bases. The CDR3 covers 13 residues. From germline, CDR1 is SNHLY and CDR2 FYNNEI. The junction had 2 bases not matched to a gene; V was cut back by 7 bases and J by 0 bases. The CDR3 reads CASNRGNQETQYF. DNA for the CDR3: TGTGCCAGCAACAGGGGAAACCAAGAGACCCAGTACTTC.

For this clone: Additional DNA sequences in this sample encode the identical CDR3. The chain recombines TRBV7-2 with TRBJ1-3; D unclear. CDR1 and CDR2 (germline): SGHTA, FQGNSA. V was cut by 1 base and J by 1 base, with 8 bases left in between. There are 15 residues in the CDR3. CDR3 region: CASSLGQGSGNTIYF. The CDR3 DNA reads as TGTGCCAGCAGCTTAGGCCAAGGATCTGGAAACACCATATATTTT.

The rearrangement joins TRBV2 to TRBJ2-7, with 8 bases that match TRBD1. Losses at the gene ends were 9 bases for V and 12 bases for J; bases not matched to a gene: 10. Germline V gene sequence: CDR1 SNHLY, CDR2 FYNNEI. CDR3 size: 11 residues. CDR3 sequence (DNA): TGTGCCAGTTTCAGGGGGCCTGATGTGTACTTC. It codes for CASFRGPDVYF. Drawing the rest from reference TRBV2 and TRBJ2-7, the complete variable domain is EPEVTQTPSHQVTQMGQEVILRCVPISNHLYFYWYRQILGQKVEFLVSFYNNEISEKSEIFDDQFSVERPDGSNFTLKIRSTKLEDSAMYFCASFRGPDVYFGPGTRLTVT.

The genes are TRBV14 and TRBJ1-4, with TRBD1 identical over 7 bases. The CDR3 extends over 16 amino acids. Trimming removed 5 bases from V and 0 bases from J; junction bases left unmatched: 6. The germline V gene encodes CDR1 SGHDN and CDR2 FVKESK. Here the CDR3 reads CASSVTGSATNEKLFF. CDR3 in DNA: TGTGCCAGCAGCGTGACAGGGAGTGCAACTAATGAAAAACTGTTTTTT. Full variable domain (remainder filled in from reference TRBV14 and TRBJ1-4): EAGVTQFPSHSVIEKGQTVTLRCDPISGHDNLYWYRRVMGKEIKFLLHFVKESKQDESGMPNNRFLAERTGGTYSTLKVQPAELEDSGVYFCASSVTGSATNEKLFFGSGTQLSVL.

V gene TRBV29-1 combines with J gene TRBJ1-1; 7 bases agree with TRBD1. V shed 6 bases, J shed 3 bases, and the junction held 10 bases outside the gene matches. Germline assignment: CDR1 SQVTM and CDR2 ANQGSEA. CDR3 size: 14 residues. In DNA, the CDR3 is TGCAGCGTAAGAAAAGGGGGCACGGACACTGAAGCTTTCTTT. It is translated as CSVRKGGTDTEAFF.

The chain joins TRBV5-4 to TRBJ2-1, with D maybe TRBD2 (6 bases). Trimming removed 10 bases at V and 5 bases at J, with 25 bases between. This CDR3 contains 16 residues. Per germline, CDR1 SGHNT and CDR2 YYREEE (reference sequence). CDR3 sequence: CACRGGTDTHDNEQFF. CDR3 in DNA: TGTGCCTGCCGGGGCGGGACCGACACCCACGACAATGAGCAGTTCTTC.

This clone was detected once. The CDR3 bases are TGTGCCTCCCGGGGGCAGGCGAGGACTAACTATGGCTACACCTTC. Its translation: CASRGQARTNYGYTF. The V and J genes are TRBV10-3 and TRBJ1-2; D may be TRBD1 (6 bases). V lost 11 bases, J lost 0 bases, and 19 bases lay in between. Germline V gene data show CDR1 as ENHRY and CDR2 as SYGVKD. CDR3 size: 15 residues.

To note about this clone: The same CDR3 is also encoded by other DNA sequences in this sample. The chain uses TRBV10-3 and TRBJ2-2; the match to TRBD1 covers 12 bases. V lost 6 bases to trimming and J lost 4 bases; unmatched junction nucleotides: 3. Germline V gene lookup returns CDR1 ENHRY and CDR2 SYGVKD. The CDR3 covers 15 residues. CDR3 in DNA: TGTGCCATCAGACCGGGACAGGGGGCCACCGGGGAGCTGTTTTTT. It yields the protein CAIRPGQGATGELFF.

The CDR3 sequence: CASSRQVANTEAFF. The CDR3 DNA follows: TGCGCCAGCAGCCGACAGGTAGCGAACACTGAAGCTTTCTTT. V gene TRBV4-1 combines with J gene TRBJ1-1, with a tentative D call TRBD1 (6 bases). V lost 4 bases and J 1 base, leaving 10 bases between the germline ends. CDR1 MGHRA and CDR2 YSYEKL come from the germline V gene. This CDR3 contains 14 residues.

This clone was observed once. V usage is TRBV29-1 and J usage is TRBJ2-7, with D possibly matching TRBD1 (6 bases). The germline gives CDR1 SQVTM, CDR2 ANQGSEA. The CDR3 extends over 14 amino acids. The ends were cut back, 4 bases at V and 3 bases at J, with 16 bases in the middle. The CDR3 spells CSVASDRTVYEQYF. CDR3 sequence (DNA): TGCAGCGTTGCCTCGGACAGAACCGTCTACGAGCAGTACTTC.

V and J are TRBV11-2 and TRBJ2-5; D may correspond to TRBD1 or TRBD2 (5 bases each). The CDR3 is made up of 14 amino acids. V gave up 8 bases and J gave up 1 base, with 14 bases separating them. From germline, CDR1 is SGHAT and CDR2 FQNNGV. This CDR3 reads CASGYTGTQETQYF. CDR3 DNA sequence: TGTGCCAGCGGCTATACCGGGACCCAAGAGACCCAGTACTTC.

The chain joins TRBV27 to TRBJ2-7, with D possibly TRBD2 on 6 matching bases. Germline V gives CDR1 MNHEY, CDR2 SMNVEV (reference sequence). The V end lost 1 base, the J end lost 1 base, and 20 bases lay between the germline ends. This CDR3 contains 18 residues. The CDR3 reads CASSLFAVRAGLSYEQYF. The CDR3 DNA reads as TGTGCCAGCAGTTTATTCGCCGTAAGGGCGGGGCTTTCCTACGAGCAGTACTTC.

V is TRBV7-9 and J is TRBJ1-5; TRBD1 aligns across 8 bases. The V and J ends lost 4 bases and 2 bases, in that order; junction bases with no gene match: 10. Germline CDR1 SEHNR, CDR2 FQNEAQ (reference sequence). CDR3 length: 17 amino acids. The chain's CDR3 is CASSSFRTGSGNQPQHF. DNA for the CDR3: TGTGCCAGCAGCTCATTCCGGACAGGGAGTGGCAATCAGCCCCAGCATTTT.

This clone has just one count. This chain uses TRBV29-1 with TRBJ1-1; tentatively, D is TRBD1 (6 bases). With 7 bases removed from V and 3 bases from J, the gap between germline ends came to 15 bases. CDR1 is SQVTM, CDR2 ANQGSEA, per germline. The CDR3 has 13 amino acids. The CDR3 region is CSGSGESYTEAFF. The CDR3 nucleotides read TGCAGCGGATCAGGGGAGTCATACACTGAAGCTTTCTTT.

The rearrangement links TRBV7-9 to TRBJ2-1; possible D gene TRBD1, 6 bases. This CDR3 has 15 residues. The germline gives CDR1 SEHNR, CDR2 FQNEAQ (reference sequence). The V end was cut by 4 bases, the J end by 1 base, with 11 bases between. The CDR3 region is CASSSDRRSYNEQFF. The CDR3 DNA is TGTGCCAGCAGCTCCGACAGGCGTTCCTACAATGAGCAGTTCTTC.

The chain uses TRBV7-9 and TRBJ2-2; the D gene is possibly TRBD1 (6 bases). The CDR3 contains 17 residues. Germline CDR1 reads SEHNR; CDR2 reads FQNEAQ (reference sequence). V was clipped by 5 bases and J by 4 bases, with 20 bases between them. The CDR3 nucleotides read TGTGCCAGCAGCCCAAGGGGTTCCGGACAGTTCACCGGGGAGCTGTTTTTT. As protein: CASSPRGSGQFTGELFF.

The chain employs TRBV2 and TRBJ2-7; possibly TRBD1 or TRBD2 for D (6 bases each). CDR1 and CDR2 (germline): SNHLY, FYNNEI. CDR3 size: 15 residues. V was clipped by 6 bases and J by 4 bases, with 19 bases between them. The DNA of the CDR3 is TGTGCCAGCAGCCCGGGGGCCGTTGGAACATACGAGCAGTACTTC. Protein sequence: CASSPGAVGTYEQYF.

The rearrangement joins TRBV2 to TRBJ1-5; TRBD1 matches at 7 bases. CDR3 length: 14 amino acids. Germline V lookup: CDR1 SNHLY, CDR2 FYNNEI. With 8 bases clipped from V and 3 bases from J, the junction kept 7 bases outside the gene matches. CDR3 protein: CASRHRGTNQPQHF. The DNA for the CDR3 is TGTGCCAGCCGACACAGGGGAACCAATCAGCCCCAGCATTTT.

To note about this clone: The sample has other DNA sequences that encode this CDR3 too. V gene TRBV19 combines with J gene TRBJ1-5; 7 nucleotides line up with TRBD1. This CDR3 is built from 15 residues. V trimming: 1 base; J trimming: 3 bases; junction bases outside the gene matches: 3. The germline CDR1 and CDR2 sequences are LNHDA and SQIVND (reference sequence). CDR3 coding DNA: TGTGCCAGTAGTATAGCGGGACAGTCCAATCAGCCCCAGCATTTT. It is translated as CASSIAGQSNQPQHF.

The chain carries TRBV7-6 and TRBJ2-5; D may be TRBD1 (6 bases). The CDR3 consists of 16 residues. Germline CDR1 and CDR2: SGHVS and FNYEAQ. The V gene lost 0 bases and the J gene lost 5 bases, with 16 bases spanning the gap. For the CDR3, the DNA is TGTGCCAGCAGCTTAGCCTCGACAGGACACTTGGAGACCCAGTACTTC. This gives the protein CASSLASTGHLETQYF.

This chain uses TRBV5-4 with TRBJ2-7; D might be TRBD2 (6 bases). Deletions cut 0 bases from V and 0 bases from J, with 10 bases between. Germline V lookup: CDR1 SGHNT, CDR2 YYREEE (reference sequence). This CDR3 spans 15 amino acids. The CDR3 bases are TGTGCCAGCAGCTTGGGTCGGGGGAGCTCCTACGAGCAGTACTTC. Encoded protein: CASSLGRGSSYEQYF.

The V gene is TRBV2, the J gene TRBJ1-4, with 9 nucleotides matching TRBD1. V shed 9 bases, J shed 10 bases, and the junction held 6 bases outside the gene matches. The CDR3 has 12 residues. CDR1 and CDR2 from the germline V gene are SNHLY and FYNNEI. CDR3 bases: TGTGCCAGTCACAGGGGGCAGGGAAAACTGTTTTTT. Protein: CASHRGQGKLFF. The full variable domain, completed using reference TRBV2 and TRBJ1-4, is EPEVTQTPSHQVTQMGQEVILRCVPISNHLYFYWYRQILGQKVEFLVSFYNNEISEKSEIFDDQFSVERPDGSNFTLKIRSTKLEDSAMYFCASHRGQGKLFFGSGTQLSVL.

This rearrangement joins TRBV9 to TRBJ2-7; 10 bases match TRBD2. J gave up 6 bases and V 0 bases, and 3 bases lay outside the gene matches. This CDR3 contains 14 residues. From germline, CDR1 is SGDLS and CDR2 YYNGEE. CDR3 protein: CASSVESSGSEQYF. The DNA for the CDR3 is TGTGCCAGCAGCGTAGAGTCTAGCGGGAGCGAGCAGTACTTC. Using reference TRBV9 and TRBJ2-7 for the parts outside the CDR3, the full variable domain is DSGVTQTPKHLITATGQRVTLRCSPRSGDLSVYWYQQSLDQGLQFLIQYYNGEERAKGNILERFSAQQFPDLHSELNLSSLELGDSALYFCASSVESSGSEQYFGPGTRLTVT.

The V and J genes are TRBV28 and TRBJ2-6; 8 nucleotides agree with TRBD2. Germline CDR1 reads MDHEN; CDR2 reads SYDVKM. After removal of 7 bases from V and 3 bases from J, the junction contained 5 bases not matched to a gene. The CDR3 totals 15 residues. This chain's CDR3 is CASMAGGFGANVLTF. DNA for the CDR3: TGTGCCAGCATGGCGGGAGGCTTTGGGGCCAACGTCCTGACTTTC.

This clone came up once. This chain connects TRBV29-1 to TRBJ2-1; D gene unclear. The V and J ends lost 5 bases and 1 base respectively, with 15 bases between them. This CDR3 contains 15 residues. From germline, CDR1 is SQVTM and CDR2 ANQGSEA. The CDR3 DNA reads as TGCAGCGTTCCCGCAGGCGGCGGATCCTACAATGAGCAGTTCTTC. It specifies CSVPAGGGSYNEQFF.